One sample yielded the 25 T cell receptor beta chains listed below, sequenced in a study of hypomethylating agent response in myelodysplastic syndrome. Measured with immunoSEQ multiplex PCR; TCRdb has only the in-frame clones, and not every one. The sample holds over 4,000 clones; around 80% are singletons and the top ten take approximately 15%. Specimen: bone marrow, collected before or after starting hypomethylating agent treatment for myelodysplastic syndrome (not recorded which). Receptor source: a human donor with myelodysplastic syndrome.

This chain joins TRBV6-5 and TRBJ1-5; D is possibly TRBD1 (5 bases). With 4 bases removed from V and 8 bases from J, the gap between germline ends came to 18 bases. CDR3 length equals 15 residues. CDR1 is MNHEY and CDR2 is SVGAGI in the germline V gene. CDR3 DNA sequence: TGTGCCAGCAGTTCCGGGACTTCAGGGAGGGAGCCCCAGCATTTT. Its protein is CASSSGTSGREPQHF.

The chain combines TRBV27 with TRBJ2-7; no clear D gene. The CDR3 loop spans 12 amino acids. CDR1 is MNHEY and CDR2 is SMNVEV in the germline V gene (reference sequence). V was cut by 3 bases and J by 4 bases, with 7 bases left in between. The CDR3 loop is CASSLAVYEQYF. The CDR3 DNA reads as TGTGCCAGCAGTTTGGCCGTTTACGAGCAGTACTTC.

The genes are TRBV14 and TRBJ2-5; 7 nucleotides agree with TRBD1. This CDR3 spans 16 amino acids. Unmatched junction bases numbered 8, after V lost 0 bases and J lost 4 bases. CDR1 is SGHDN, CDR2 FVKESK, per germline. CDR3 bases: TGTGCCAGCAGCCAAGACCTGACAGGGCTTGGAGAGACCCAGTACTTC. It translates to CASSQDLTGLGETQYF.

This clone is medium-sized by share. This rearrangement joins TRBV4-2 to TRBJ2-2; weak D call: TRBD2 (5 bases). Trimming stripped 4 bases from V and 2 bases from J, with 11 bases between. The CDR3 spans 15 residues. Germline-derived CDR1 and CDR2 are LGHNA and YNFKEQ. CDR3 in amino acids: CASSLLADNTGELFF. The CDR3 DNA reads as TGTGCCAGCAGCCTGCTAGCAGACAACACCGGGGAGCTGTTTTTT.

This chain connects TRBV11-2 to TRBJ2-7; D tentatively reads TRBD1 or TRBD2 (5 bases each). V dropped 2 bases and J dropped 7 bases, with 15 bases sitting between them. Germline assignment: CDR1 SGHAT and CDR2 FQNNGV. The CDR3 sequence is 14 residues long. The CDR3, as DNA: TGTGCCAGCAGCTTATTTACAGGACTGGGAGAGCAGTACTTC. It specifies CASSLFTGLGEQYF.

The chain links TRBV5-4 to TRBJ2-5; 7 positions agree with TRBD1. The better agreement between TRBJ2-7 and the DNA end casts doubt on the J call. Per the germline V gene, CDR1 is SGHNT and CDR2 is YYREEE (reference sequence). The CDR3 runs to 14 residues. CDR3 sequence reads: CASSLTQGAYEQYF. DNA of the CDR3: TGTGCCAGCAGCCTTACCCAGGGGGCCTACGAGCAGTACTTC.

This clone is a singleton in its sample. V usage is TRBV7-2 and J usage is TRBJ1-5; D remains ambiguous. This CDR3 comprises 13 residues. Trimming cost V 5 bases and J 2 bases, with 7 bases left between them. Germline values: CDR1 SGHTA, CDR2 FQGNSA. CDR3 coding DNA: TGTGCCAGCAGCGGAGACGGCAATCAGCCCCAGCATTTT. The encoded protein is CASSGDGNQPQHF.

The chain recombines TRBV21-1 with TRBJ2-1; the DNA was not used to check the table's D call, TRBD2. TRBV21-1 is deemed a pseudogene. The length of the CDR3 is 15 residues. The CDR3 loop reads CATSWEGTLGHEQFF. As DNA, the CDR3 is TGTGCCACCAGCTGGGAGGGGACTTTAGGACACGAGCAGTTCTTC.

J is TRBJ2-3 and V is TRBV5-4, with no clear D. V was clipped by 2 bases and J by 0 bases, with 10 bases between them. The CDR3 totals 15 residues. Germline lookup yields CDR1 SGHNT and CDR2 YYREEE (reference sequence). CDR3 DNA sequence: TGTGCCAGCAGCTTAAGGACCCCAAGCACAGATACGCAGTATTTT. This codes for CASSLRTPSTDTQYF.

V and J are TRBV7-2 and TRBJ2-7, with D perhaps TRBD2 (6 bases). The CDR3 runs 14 residues. CDR1 is SGHTA, CDR2 FQGNSA, per germline. Trimming shortened V by 5 bases and J by 3 bases, and 14 bases separated the two germline ends. The CDR3 nucleotides are TGTGCCAGCAGCCGCCCCTTCGGGAGCTACGAGCAGTACTTC. Its protein is CASSRPFGSYEQYF.

The gene calls are TRBV5-1 and TRBJ2-5; tentatively, D is TRBD1 (5 bases). Germline V lookup: CDR1 SGHRS, CDR2 YFSETQ. This CDR3 is built from 14 residues. V lost 2 bases, J lost 4 bases, and 12 bases lay in between. CDR3 in DNA: TGCGCCAGCAGCTTCAGGGCCCTTGGAGAGACCCAGTACTTC. Residues: CASSFRALGETQYF.

This clone was seen only once. The chain carries TRBV15 and TRBJ1-2; 7 nucleotides agree with TRBD1. The V gene end was trimmed by 0 bases and the J gene end by 4 bases; junction bases not matched to a gene: 5. In germline, CDR1 is LNHNV, CDR2 YYDKDF (reference sequence). This CDR3 is 15 amino acids long. The CDR3, as DNA: TGTGCCACCAGCAGAGATGTCGGGACAGCCTATGGCTACACCTTC. Encoded protein: CATSRDVGTAYGYTF.

This chain connects TRBV10-3 to TRBJ2-4; D not resolved. Germline V CDR1 and CDR2: ENHRY, SYGVKD. Trimming removed 3 bases from V and 0 bases from J, with 12 bases in between. This CDR3 has 16 amino acids. Here the CDR3 DNA reads TGTGCCATCAGTGATTCGGTCAGCTTAGCCAAAAACATTCAGTACTTC. Translated, it gives CAISDSVSLAKNIQYF.

The chain uses TRBV19 and TRBJ1-3; D unresolved. In germline, CDR1 is LNHDA, CDR2 SQIVND (reference sequence). The CDR3 is made up of 12 amino acids. Trimming took off 1 base at V and 7 bases at J, with 5 bases between the two ends. CDR3: CASSIGGNTIYF. CDR3 bases: TGTGCCAGTAGTATAGGCGGGAACACCATATATTTT. The full variable domain, its missing parts supplied by reference TRBV19 and TRBJ1-3, is DGGITQSPKYLFRKEGQNVTLSCEQNLNHDAMYWYRQDPGQGLRLIYYSQIVNDFQKGDIAEGYSVSREKKESFPLTVTSAQKNPTAFYLCASSIGGNTIYFGEGSWLTVV.

In this sample, this clone turned up once. The V and J genes are TRBV7-8 and TRBJ2-2; maybe TRBD1 (6 bases). CDR3 size: 15 residues. Trimming removed 3 bases at V and 1 base at J, with 9 bases between. Looked up from germline, CDR1 is SGHVS and CDR2 is FQNEAQ. CDR3 sequence: CASSLDRLNTGELFF. The CDR3 nucleotides are TGTGCCAGCAGCTTGGACAGACTGAACACCGGGGAGCTGTTTTTT.

The chain recombines TRBV5-6 with TRBJ2-5; 8 positions match TRBD2. The CDR3 has 16 amino acids. In germline, CDR1 is SGHDT, CDR2 YYEEEE. V shed 0 bases and J 4 bases; nucleotides not matched to a gene: 8. The CDR3 is CASSLERGGLSETQYF. CDR3 sequence (DNA): TGTGCCAGCAGCTTGGAACGGGGGGGCCTCTCAGAGACCCAGTACTTC. The variable domain in full, completed from reference TRBV5-6 and TRBJ2-5, reads DAGVTQSPTHLIKTRGQQVTLRCSPKSGHDTVSWYQQALGQGPQFIFQYYEEEERQRGNFPDRFSGHQFPNYSSELNVNALLLGDSALYLCASSLERGGLSETQYFGPGTRLLVL.

The V call is TRBV5-1, the J call TRBJ2-3; 11 positions match TRBD2. CDR1 is SGHRS, CDR2 YFSETQ, per germline. The ends lost 0 bases at V and 5 bases at J; junction bases unmatched: 5. The CDR3 spans 16 residues. The CDR3 nucleotides read TGCGCCAGCAGCTTGGGGCTAGCGGGGGGACTAGATACGCAGTATTTT. Residues: CASSLGLAGGLDTQYF.

This clone has only a few counts. The chain carries TRBV14 and TRBJ2-3, with 9 positions matching TRBD1. From germline, CDR1 is SGHDN and CDR2 FVKESK. The CDR3 sequence is 15 residues long. V shed 3 bases, J shed 2 bases, and the junction held 3 bases outside the gene matches. CDR3 region: CASSQRQGDTDTQYF. CDR3 DNA sequence: TGTGCCAGCAGCCAGAGACAGGGGGACACAGATACGCAGTATTTT.

The chain has TRBV7-6 and TRBJ2-3; the match to TRBD2 covers 10 bases. J gave up 2 bases and V 1 base, and 3 bases lay outside the gene matches. Germline CDR1 is SGHVS and CDR2 is FNYEAQ. The CDR3 runs to 16 residues. CDR3 in amino acids: CASSLELAGTTDTQYF. CDR3 coding DNA: TGTGCCAGCAGCTTAGAACTAGCGGGGACCACAGATACGCAGTATTTT.

This clone came up a few times. V is TRBV6-5 and J is TRBJ2-2, with no clear D. The CDR3 consists of 16 residues. The V end was cut by 0 bases, the J end by 0 bases, with 8 bases between. Germline-derived CDR1 and CDR2 are MNHEY and SVGAGI. The CDR3 DNA is TGTGCCAGCAGTTACTCGTGGGATTCGAACACCGGGGAGCTGTTTTTT. Amino acid sequence: CASSYSWDSNTGELFF.

V gene TRBV7-9 combines with J gene TRBJ1-3; D gene unclear. Deletions cut 2 bases from V and 2 bases from J, with 13 bases between. Per the germline V gene, CDR1 is SEHNR and CDR2 is FQNEAQ (reference sequence). The CDR3 spans 16 residues. The CDR3 DNA follows: TGTGCCAGCAGCTTACAGACTAAGGGTACTGGAAACACCATATATTTT. Amino acids: CASSLQTKGTGNTIYF.

The rearrangement joins TRBV6-1 to TRBJ2-5, with D perhaps matching TRBD1 (7 bases). The last part of the DNA fits TRBJ2-7 better; the J call may be wrong. Germline loops: CDR1 MNHNS, CDR2 SASEGT. This CDR3 spans 14 amino acids. The CDR3 DNA follows: TGTGCCAGCGCAGTAGGGACAGCGGGTAACGAGCAGTACTTC. Translating it yields CASAVGTAGNEQYF.

This clone was counted once. V and J are TRBV5-1 and TRBJ2-7, with D possibly matching TRBD2 (6 bases). V was trimmed by 0 bases and J by 6 bases, leaving 10 bases between them. Germline-derived CDR1 and CDR2 are SGHRS and YFSETQ. The CDR3 has 13 residues. This chain's CDR3 is CASSLGAGSEQYF. CDR3 DNA: TGCGCCAGCAGCTTGGGGGCGGGGTCCGAGCAGTACTTC.

The genes are TRBV6-4 and TRBJ2-1; 8 bases match TRBD1. The CDR3 consists of 15 residues. Germline V gene lookup returns CDR1 MRHNA and CDR2 SNTAGT. The J segment lost 8 bases and the V segment lost 2 bases, leaving 8 bases of the junction unmatched. The CDR3 region is CASSDVGTGVDEQFF. The CDR3 bases are TGTGCCAGCAGTGACGTCGGGACAGGAGTCGATGAGCAGTTCTTC.

This chain joins TRBV25-1 and TRBJ2-2, with D possibly TRBD2 on 6 matching bases. The CDR3 has 13 residues. Germline CDR1 and CDR2: MGHDK and SYGVNS. The V and J ends lost 4 bases and 10 bases respectively, with 13 bases between them. The CDR3 sequence is CASSGGGGLELFF. CDR3 DNA: TGTGCCAGCAGTGGGGGAGGTGGCTTGGAGCTGTTTTTT.